These 20 T cell receptor beta chains share one sample of origin, sequenced in a study of blood T cell repertoires in COVID-19. Some clones are missing from TCRdb's copy, which holds only in-frame ones; the method was immunoSEQ multiplex PCR. Here the sample spans tens of thousands of clones, 80% to 90% being singletons. Sequencing used peripheral blood. The source is a man older than 75 with acute or convalescent COVID-19.

The chain links TRBV19 to TRBJ1-5, with TRBD1 matching over 9 bases. CDR1 and CDR2 (germline): LNHDA, SQIVND (reference sequence). This CDR3 spans 14 amino acids. Germline trimming cut 4 bases from V and 7 bases from J; bases unmatched to any gene: 5. The CDR3 bases are TGTGCCAGTAGTACCACAGGGGGCGGACAGCCCCAGCATTTT. Its translation: CASSTTGGGQPQHF.

V is TRBV5-1 and J is TRBJ2-5; D remains ambiguous. The CDR3 contains 13 residues. V was shortened by 1 base and J by 4 bases, with 8 bases between the two germline ends. Looked up from germline, CDR1 is SGHRS and CDR2 is YFSETQ. CDR3 loop: CASSLNIRETQYF. In nucleotides, the CDR3 is TGCGCCAGCAGCTTGAACATTCGAGAGACCCAGTACTTC.

The V and J genes are TRBV10-3 and TRBJ2-2; TRBD2 matches 8 bases. The length of the CDR3 is 16 residues. V lost 6 bases, J lost 1 base, and 7 bases stayed unmatched. Germline CDR1 and CDR2: ENHRY and SYGVKD. This CDR3 is CAIRAGGVKNTGELFF. The CDR3 DNA reads as TGTGCCATCAGGGCCGGGGGGGTGAAGAACACCGGGGAGCTGTTTTTT.

The CDR3: CASSALAGALTDTQYF. The CDR3 DNA sequence: TGTGCCAGCAGCGCACTAGCGGGGGCCCTGACAGATACGCAGTATTTT. The chain uses TRBV9 and TRBJ2-3; 11 bases line up with TRBD2. The J segment lost 3 bases and the V segment lost 3 bases, leaving 6 bases of the junction unmatched. Germline V gives CDR1 SGDLS, CDR2 YYNGEE. This CDR3 comprises 16 residues.

The chain uses TRBV29-1 and TRBJ2-7; 7 bases line up with TRBD1. CDR3 length equals 14 residues. From germline, CDR1 is SQVTM and CDR2 ANQGSEA. V lost 0 bases, J lost 5 bases, and 7 bases stayed unmatched. CDR3 loop: CSVEDHEGGDEQYF. CDR3 DNA: TGCAGCGTTGAAGATCATGAAGGGGGCGACGAGCAGTACTTC.

This clone was observed a single time. The chain combines TRBV18 with TRBJ2-7, with 11 positions matching TRBD1. The CDR3 totals 15 residues. Germline CDR1 and CDR2: KGHSH and LQKENI. V lost 6 bases, J lost 3 bases, and 7 bases stayed unmatched. In DNA, the CDR3 is TGTGCCAGCTCGTCCCGGGACAGGGGGGTCTACGAGCAGTACTTC. Amino acids: CASSSRDRGVYEQYF.

The V and J genes are TRBV7-2 and TRBJ1-4; 7 bases are shared with TRBD1. Germline loops: CDR1 SGHTA, CDR2 FQGNSA. The CDR3 runs 16 residues. The V and J ends lost 0 bases and 6 bases, in that order; junction bases with no gene match: 7. The CDR3, as DNA: TGTGCCAGCAGCTTAGCGCGGAGGGGGCGAGATGAAAAACTGTTTTTT. Translated, it gives CASSLARRGRDEKLFF.

This sequence joins TRBV6-4 and TRBJ1-2; D gene ambiguous. Trimming stripped 7 bases from V and 4 bases from J, with 19 bases between. Germline V gives CDR1 MRHNA, CDR2 SNTAGT. CDR3 length equals 15 residues. The CDR3 protein is CASNPDTQLGYGYTF. The CDR3 DNA follows: TGTGCCAGCAACCCCGACACCCAACTCGGCTATGGCTACACCTTC.

This chain uses TRBV7-9 with TRBJ2-2; 10 nucleotides line up with TRBD1. Germline trimming cut 3 bases from V and 4 bases from J; bases unmatched to any gene: 2. The CDR3 covers 15 residues. The germline V gene encodes CDR1 SEHNR and CDR2 FQNEAQ (reference sequence). The CDR3 is CASSFRTGGTGELFF. In DNA, the CDR3 is TGTGCCAGCAGCTTCCGGACAGGGGGCACCGGGGAGCTGTTTTTT.

This chain uses TRBV18 with TRBJ1-6, with TRBD1 as a possible D gene (6 bases). This CDR3 has 16 amino acids. V was shortened by 3 bases and J by 7 bases, with 16 bases between the two germline ends. CDR1 is KGHSH, CDR2 LQKENI, per germline. CDR3 residues: CASSPIRGGANSPLHF. CDR3 sequence (DNA): TGTGCCAGCTCACCCATCCGGGGGGGGGCGAATTCACCCCTCCACTTT.

The chain carries TRBV10-3 and TRBJ1-2; D is unclear. Trimming pared 2 bases from V and 7 bases from J, leaving 11 bases between. This CDR3 has 13 amino acids. Germline CDR1 is ENHRY and CDR2 is SYGVKD. CDR3 sequence reads: CAISEERATGYTF. CDR3 DNA: TGTGCCATCAGTGAGGAGCGTGCCACTGGCTACACCTTC.

The gene calls are TRBV3-1 (or the pseudogene TRBV3-2) and TRBJ2-7; perhaps TRBD2 as D (5 bases). Looked up from germline, CDR1 is LGHDT and CDR2 is YNNKEL (reference sequence). The CDR3 is 14 amino acids. V gave up 1 base and J gave up 0 bases, with 7 bases separating them. CDR3 sequence (DNA): TGTGCCAGCAGCCAAGGTGGAGGCTCCTACGAGCAGTACTTC. Its translation: CASSQGGGSYEQYF.

This sequence joins TRBV5-4 and TRBJ2-4; TRBD1 agrees at 7 bases. J gave up 7 bases and V 4 bases, and 14 bases lay outside the gene matches. The germline V gene has CDR1 SGHNT and CDR2 YYREEE (reference sequence). This CDR3 is built from 16 residues. The chain's CDR3 is CASSPALLQGVNIQYF. CDR3 coding DNA: TGTGCCAGCAGCCCGGCTTTGCTTCAGGGGGTTAACATTCAGTACTTC.

The chain combines TRBV19 with TRBJ1-6; 7 bases align to TRBD1. The CDR3 consists of 15 residues. With V trimmed by 2 bases and J by 4 bases, 2 bases remained unmatched. Germline CDR1 is LNHDA and CDR2 is SQIVND (reference sequence). CDR3 nucleotides: TGTGCCAGTAGTATAACAGGGGATTATAATTCACCCCTCCACTTT. Translation: CASSITGDYNSPLHF.

This sequence joins TRBV27 and TRBJ1-5; D perhaps matches TRBD1 (6 bases). This CDR3 is 16 amino acids long. V was cut by 5 bases and J by 9 bases, with 23 bases left in between. Germline CDR1 reads MNHEY; CDR2 reads SMNVEV (reference sequence). CDR3 nucleotides: TGTGCCAGCAGTACAGCCAGACAGGAGCAATCACTGCCCCAGCATTTT. It encodes CASSTARQEQSLPQHF.

The J gene is TRBJ1-1, the V gene TRBV19, with 8 positions matching TRBD1. The CDR3 covers 14 residues. Trimming at V came to 7 bases and at J to 6 bases, leaving 10 bases not matched to a gene. Germline CDR1 LNHDA, CDR2 SQIVND (reference sequence). The CDR3 here is CASTTGGAEAEAFF. CDR3 nucleotide sequence: TGTGCCAGTACTACAGGGGGGGCCGAGGCTGAAGCTTTCTTT.

This clone was counted a single time. The chain couples TRBV5-4 to TRBJ1-2, with 9 positions matching TRBD1. Germline CDR1 reads SGHNT; CDR2 reads YYREEE (reference sequence). Unmatched junction bases numbered 6, after V lost 4 bases and J lost 8 bases. The CDR3 extends over 13 amino acids. The CDR3 DNA reads as TGTGCCAGCAGCACTACAGGGGGCTGGGGCTACACCTTC. The encoded protein is CASSTTGGWGYTF. The entire variable domain, with the rest obtained from reference TRBV5-4 and TRBJ1-2, is as follows: ETGVTQSPTHLIKTRGQQVTLRCSSQSGHNTVSWYQQALGQGPQFIFQYYREEENGRGNFPPRFSGLQFPNYSSELNVNALELDDSALYLCASSTTGGWGYTFGSGTRLTVV.

This clone appeared a single time. The rearrangement links TRBV24-1 to TRBJ2-3; 8 bases are a match to TRBD2. Looked up from germline, CDR1 is KGHDR and CDR2 is SFDVKD. V dropped 6 bases and J dropped 4; count of bases not matched to a gene: 2. The CDR3 extends over 13 amino acids. CDR3: CATSRGGADTQYF. The CDR3 DNA reads TGTGCCACCAGTCGGGGGGGCGCAGATACGCAGTATTTT.

This chain connects TRBV2 to TRBJ2-5, with 7 bases identical to TRBD2. The CDR3 is made up of 17 amino acids. V shed 6 bases, J shed 0 bases, and the junction held 13 bases outside the gene matches. Germline assignment: CDR1 SNHLY and CDR2 FYNNEI. CDR3 amino acids: CASRKSRTRQYQETQYF. In DNA form, the CDR3 reads TGTGCCAGCAGAAAATCCAGGACTAGACAGTACCAAGAGACCCAGTACTTC.

This clone was seen just once. This chain connects TRBV2 to TRBJ2-2; 8 bases fit TRBD1. Trimming cost V 1 base and J 4 bases; bases outside gene matches: 2. The CDR3 extends over 15 amino acids. Germline CDR1 SNHLY, CDR2 FYNNEI. The CDR3 coding sequence is TGTGCCAGCAGTGAAGGGACAGGGACCACCGGGGAGCTGTTTTTT. Translated: CASSEGTGTTGELFF.